This T cell receptor (beta chain) was recorded in a study of CD8 T cells in Susac syndrome. With random hexamers, reverse transcription was performed on about 0.45 to 1 ug of RNA. Multiplex PCR with immunoSEQ amplified the TCR beta CDR3 across 54 Vbeta and 13 Jbeta. TCRdb re-derived calls from the immunoSEQ multiplex PCR reads in MiXCR, one entry per CDR3 protein. The sample lists some 200,000 distinct CDR3 sequences, roughly 90% occurring once. Per germline, CDR1 MNHNS and CDR2 SASEGT. Trimming removed 6 bases at V and 5 bases at J, with 17 bases between. This CDR3 is 15 amino acids long. Sequencing of TCR beta covered CD8+ and CD4+ T cells obtained from blood. Bulk CD8+ and CD4+ cells came from magnetic negative isolation; CD8+ TEMRA by FACS. About this clonotype itself: The target antigen is unknown.

Study-wide findings and caveats: The CD4+ T cell repertoires that were profiled in Susac syndrome showed no clonal expansion.

This receptor was taken from a human donor with Susac syndrome. The sample taken for sequencing was CD4+ T cells from PBMCs. The gene calls are TRBV6-1 and TRBJ1-5, with D possibly TRBD1 on 5 matching bases. The chain's CDR3 is CASRARAEGHQPQHF. In nucleotides, the CDR3 is TGTGCCAGCAGGGCCCGGGCCGAGGGGCATCAGCCCCAGCATTTT.